This T cell receptor beta chain was identified in a study of blood T cells in healthy people across ages. A second roughly 7 to 11 cycle PCR used barcoded and J-beta primers. Each of the cDNA molecules was tagged by a template-switch adaptor with 12 random nucleotides. Using its own MiXCR run on the 5' RACE reads, TCRdb lists one record per CDR3 protein. The repertoire includes 1.5 million to 2 million distinct CDR3 sequences, about 50% of them detected once, and over 2% sits in the top ten. The CDR3 loop spans 15 amino acids. Trimming took 4 bases from V and 1 from J; bases not matched to a gene: 5. The germline gives CDR1 SEHNR, CDR2 FQNEAQ (reference sequence).

The sample consisted of blood. The receptor's source is a woman between 35 and 50 years old in good health. The chain couples TRBV7-9 to TRBJ2-7, with 9 bases aligning to TRBD2. The CDR3 sequence: CASSSLAGPSYEQYF. In DNA, the CDR3 is TGTGCCAGCAGCTCGCTAGCGGGACCTTCCTACGAGCAGTACTTC.